This is a list of T cell receptor beta chains from one sample in a study of T cells after yellow fever vaccination. A single record per CDR3 protein comes from TCRdb applying MiXCR to the 5' RACE reads. The sample holds roughly 330,000 distinct CDR3 sequences, 6.8% seen once. Specimen: PBMCs, collected roughly 45 days after the first yellow fever vaccination. Source of these receptors: a man younger than 35 who received the YFV17D yellow fever vaccine. Each CDR3 is given with its conserved first and last residue. Fields, in order: V gene, J gene, D gene, clone size, CDR3 DNA, CDR3 protein. The D gene is left open where the match is weak. Part of the rows lack a size; the others show once, few, many or a class for expanded clones.

v_call: TRBV6-1; j_call: TRBJ2-2; d_call: TRBD2; clone_size: few; cdr3_nt: TGTGCCAGCCGGCGGGGGGGCAGGACCGGGGAGCTGTTTTTT; cdr3_aa: CASRRGGRTGELFF
v_call: TRBV12-3/TRBV12-4; j_call: TRBJ1-2; d_call: .; clone_size: .; cdr3_nt: TGTGCCAGCAGCCGACCGGGTCGTGCGAGGGGACTTTGGACCTTC; cdr3_aa: CASSRPGRARGLWTF
v_call: TRBV3-1; j_call: TRBJ2-1; d_call: .; clone_size: .; cdr3_nt: TGTGCCAGCAGCCCCATGCGGACAGAACTTGACAATGAGCAGTTCTTC; cdr3_aa: CASSPMRTELDNEQFF
v_call: TRBV7-8; j_call: TRBJ2-1; d_call: .; clone_size: few; cdr3_nt: TGTGCCAGCAGCTTAAGAATCGGCAGCTCCTACAATGAGCAGTTCTTC; cdr3_aa: CASSLRIGSSYNEQFF
v_call: TRBV20-1; j_call: TRBJ2-5; d_call: .; clone_size: few; cdr3_nt: TGCAGTGCTAGAGGGGGAACTCAAGAGACCCAGTACTTC; cdr3_aa: CSARGGTQETQYF
v_call: TRBV5-1; j_call: TRBJ2-4; d_call: .; clone_size: few; cdr3_nt: TGCGCCAGCACCCCAATCGGGGGCCAAAACATTCAGTACTTC; cdr3_aa: CASTPIGGQNIQYF
v_call: TRBV11-1; j_call: TRBJ2-1; d_call: TRBD2; clone_size: few; cdr3_nt: TGTGCCAGCAGCTTAACGCGGGGGGCAGGGACCCTTGGTTCCTACAATGAGCAGTTCTTC; cdr3_aa: CASSLTRGAGTLGSYNEQFF
v_call: TRBV12-5; j_call: TRBJ1-1; d_call: .; clone_size: .; cdr3_nt: TGTGCTAGTGGGAAGGACACTGAAGCTTTCTTT; cdr3_aa: CASGKDTEAFF
v_call: TRBV7-3; j_call: TRBJ2-1; d_call: TRBD2; clone_size: few; cdr3_nt: TGTGCCAGCAGCCGAACGGGACTAGCAGCCTACAATGAGCAGTTCTTC; cdr3_aa: CASSRTGLAAYNEQFF
v_call: TRBV5-1; j_call: TRBJ1-1; d_call: .; clone_size: many; cdr3_nt: TGCGCCAGCAGCTTTTCAGGGGCCACTGAAGCTTTCTTT; cdr3_aa: CASSFSGATEAFF
v_call: TRBV2; j_call: TRBJ2-3; d_call: .; clone_size: .; cdr3_nt: TGTGCCAGCAGTGAGGGGACAACAATTCGCACAGATACGCAGTCTTTT; cdr3_aa: CASSEGTTIRTDTQSF
v_call: TRBV27; j_call: TRBJ1-5; d_call: TRBD1; clone_size: .; cdr3_nt: TGTGCCAGCAGTACCGCAGGGGGCGGCGCAGGCAATCAGCCCCAGCATTTT; cdr3_aa: CASSTAGGGAGNQPQHF
v_call: TRBV19; j_call: TRBJ2-6; d_call: TRBD1; clone_size: few; cdr3_nt: TGTGCCAGTAGCCATAGGACAGGGTCGGGGGCCAACGTCCTGACTTTC; cdr3_aa: CASSHRTGSGANVLTF
v_call: TRBV7-6; j_call: TRBJ2-6; d_call: TRBD1; clone_size: .; cdr3_nt: TGTGCCAGCAGCTTAGGAGCCCCAGGGGGATTAACTGGGGCCAACGTCCTGACTTTC; cdr3_aa: CASSLGAPGGLTGANVLTF
v_call: TRBV5-1; j_call: TRBJ2-2; d_call: .; clone_size: .; cdr3_nt: TGCGCCAGCAGCCCGGTCCCAAACACCGGGGAGCTGTTTTTT; cdr3_aa: CASSPVPNTGELFF
v_call: TRBV12-3/TRBV12-4; j_call: TRBJ2-7; d_call: .; clone_size: .; cdr3_nt: TGTGCCAGTAAGTCTCGGGACACCCCCTACGAGCAGTACTTC; cdr3_aa: CASKSRDTPYEQYF
v_call: TRBV29-1; j_call: TRBJ2-1; d_call: TRBD2; clone_size: .; cdr3_nt: TGCAGCGTTGTACTAGCGGGGGGGCCCAATGAGCAGTTCTTC; cdr3_aa: CSVVLAGGPNEQFF
v_call: TRBV24-1; j_call: TRBJ2-5; d_call: TRBD1; clone_size: .; cdr3_nt: TGTGCCACCAGTGATTCGGGACAGGGACCTCAAGAGACCCAGTACTTC; cdr3_aa: CATSDSGQGPQETQYF
v_call: TRBV4-2; j_call: TRBJ2-3; d_call: .; clone_size: .; cdr3_nt: TGTGCCAGCAGCCAAGAAGGAAGAGACTCGAATACGCAGTATTTT; cdr3_aa: CASSQEGRDSNTQYF
v_call: TRBV18; j_call: TRBJ1-5; d_call: .; clone_size: .; cdr3_nt: TGTGCCAGCTCACCATTAGGGATGAACAATCAGCCCCAGCATTTT; cdr3_aa: CASSPLGMNNQPQHF
v_call: TRBV7-9; j_call: TRBJ1-5; d_call: .; clone_size: many; cdr3_nt: TGTGCCAGCAGCTTAGGGGAAAGCAATCAGCCCCAGCATTTT; cdr3_aa: CASSLGESNQPQHF
v_call: TRBV5-1; j_call: TRBJ1-4; d_call: .; clone_size: few; cdr3_nt: TGCGCCAGCAGCTTGGGACGGGGGAATGTAGGTGAAAAACTGTTTTTT; cdr3_aa: CASSLGRGNVGEKLFF
v_call: TRBV24-1; j_call: TRBJ2-2; d_call: .; clone_size: few; cdr3_nt: TGTGCCACCAGTGATTTGAAGATCAGGGACGCGAACACCGGGGAGCTGTTTTTT; cdr3_aa: CATSDLKIRDANTGELFF
v_call: TRBV10-2; j_call: TRBJ1-3; d_call: TRBD1; clone_size: .; cdr3_nt: TGCGCCAGCAGAGTTACAGGGGTTGGAAACACCATATATTTT; cdr3_aa: CASRVTGVGNTIYF
v_call: TRBV11-1; j_call: TRBJ2-1; d_call: TRBD2; clone_size: .; cdr3_nt: TGTGCCAGCAGCTTCGTCGGGACTAGAGTTGAGCAGTTCTTC; cdr3_aa: CASSFVGTRVEQFF
v_call: TRBV7-2; j_call: TRBJ1-2; d_call: .; clone_size: .; cdr3_nt: TGTGCCAGCAGACCGGGTTCATCTTTGGACTATGGCTACACCTTC; cdr3_aa: CASRPGSSLDYGYTF
v_call: TRBV12-3/TRBV12-4; j_call: TRBJ1-6; d_call: .; clone_size: many; cdr3_nt: TGTGCCAGCAGTCTTGGGACTGCCGTCGGCGGGGGTTCACCCCTCCACTTT; cdr3_aa: CASSLGTAVGGGSPLHF
v_call: TRBV6-1; j_call: TRBJ1-5; d_call: TRBD1; clone_size: few; cdr3_nt: TGTGCCAGCAGCCCACGACAGGGTGGGCAGCCCCAGCATTTT; cdr3_aa: CASSPRQGGQPQHF
v_call: TRBV20-1; j_call: TRBJ2-1; d_call: TRBD2; clone_size: .; cdr3_nt: TGCAGTGCTAGAGGGACTAGCGGGAGCTCCTACAATGAGCAGTTCTTC; cdr3_aa: CSARGTSGSSYNEQFF
v_call: TRBV4-2; j_call: TRBJ2-1; d_call: TRBD2; clone_size: few; cdr3_nt: TGTGCCAGCAGCCGAAACTTACGGGGGGACAATGAGCAGTTCTTC; cdr3_aa: CASSRNLRGDNEQFF
v_call: TRBV5-4; j_call: TRBJ2-3; d_call: .; clone_size: few; cdr3_nt: TGTGCCAGCAGCCCCTTCGGGGACTCGAGGGGCACAGATACGCAGTATTTT; cdr3_aa: CASSPFGDSRGTDTQYF
v_call: TRBV5-1; j_call: TRBJ1-6; d_call: TRBD1; clone_size: .; cdr3_nt: TGCGCCAGCAGCACACAGGGGCCGGATTCACCCCTCCACTTT; cdr3_aa: CASSTQGPDSPLHF
v_call: TRBV5-1; j_call: TRBJ2-3; d_call: .; clone_size: few; cdr3_nt: TGCGCCAGCAGGTCCCCCGGCACAGATACGCAGTATTTT; cdr3_aa: CASRSPGTDTQYF
v_call: TRBV30; j_call: TRBJ1-6; d_call: .; clone_size: .; cdr3_nt: TGTGCCTGGGGGATAGGCATTTCACCCCTCCACTTT; cdr3_aa: CAWGIGISPLHF
v_call: TRBV11-2; j_call: TRBJ2-5; d_call: .; clone_size: many; cdr3_nt: TGTGCCAGCAGCTTTTCAGAGCGCGAGACCCAGTACTTC; cdr3_aa: CASSFSERETQYF
v_call: TRBV7-2; j_call: TRBJ1-2; d_call: .; clone_size: many; cdr3_nt: TGTGCCAGCAGCTCAGGGCCAGCTAACTATGGCTACACCTTC; cdr3_aa: CASSSGPANYGYTF
v_call: TRBV12-3/TRBV12-4; j_call: TRBJ1-6; d_call: .; clone_size: few; cdr3_nt: TGTGCCAGCAGTTTCAGGGGTGGCAATTCACCCCTCCACTTT; cdr3_aa: CASSFRGGNSPLHF
v_call: TRBV7-9; j_call: TRBJ1-2; d_call: .; clone_size: .; cdr3_nt: TGTGCCAGTGCGGAGACGAAAGGAATCCCCGTATATGGCTACACCTTC; cdr3_aa: CASAETKGIPVYGYTF
v_call: TRBV7-2; j_call: TRBJ2-5; d_call: .; clone_size: many; cdr3_nt: TGTGCCAGCAGTCAAGGCCGGAAAGAGACCCAGTACTTC; cdr3_aa: CASSQGRKETQYF
v_call: TRBV24-1; j_call: TRBJ1-4; d_call: .; clone_size: .; cdr3_nt: TGTGCCACCAGTGAAGGCCCGTCAACTAATGAAAAACTGTTTTTT; cdr3_aa: CATSEGPSTNEKLFF
v_call: TRBV4-3; j_call: TRBJ2-7; d_call: TRBD1; clone_size: many; cdr3_nt: TGCGCCAGCAGCCAAGCGCCCGGGACAGGGGTGTACGAGCAGTACTTC; cdr3_aa: CASSQAPGTGVYEQYF
v_call: TRBV6-6; j_call: TRBJ2-4; d_call: TRBD1; clone_size: .; cdr3_nt: TGTGCCAGCAGTTCCGGGACAGGGGATTACATTCAGTACTTC; cdr3_aa: CASSSGTGDYIQYF
v_call: TRBV9; j_call: TRBJ1-2; d_call: .; clone_size: many; cdr3_nt: TGTGCCAGCAGCCTCTCAATATTAACTGGGGGCTATGGCTACACCTTC; cdr3_aa: CASSLSILTGGYGYTF
v_call: TRBV10-3; j_call: TRBJ2-1; d_call: .; clone_size: few; cdr3_nt: TGTGCCATCAGCCCCTGGGAAGGGCCCAAGGAGCAGTTCTTC; cdr3_aa: CAISPWEGPKEQFF
v_call: TRBV7-6; j_call: TRBJ2-5; d_call: .; clone_size: many; cdr3_nt: TGTGCCAGCAGCTTATTAGGGCGGGCGGAGACCCAGTACTTC; cdr3_aa: CASSLLGRAETQYF
v_call: TRBV5-1; j_call: TRBJ1-1; d_call: .; clone_size: .; cdr3_nt: TGCGCCACCCGATCCGAAATTTTCGCCCCTGAAGCTTTCTTT; cdr3_aa: CATRSEIFAPEAFF
v_call: TRBV20-1; j_call: TRBJ1-1; d_call: .; clone_size: .; cdr3_nt: TGCAGTGCTAGAGATGCGACAGTTGAAGCTTTCTTT; cdr3_aa: CSARDATVEAFF
v_call: TRBV24-1; j_call: TRBJ1-1; d_call: .; clone_size: .; cdr3_nt: TGTGCCACCAGTGATTGCCCTCAGGGGTACACTGAAGCTTTCTTT; cdr3_aa: CATSDCPQGYTEAFF
v_call: TRBV7-9; j_call: TRBJ2-2; d_call: TRBD1; clone_size: many; cdr3_nt: TGTGCCAGCAGCGCGGGGACAGGGGCGGCCGGGGAGCTGTTTTTT; cdr3_aa: CASSAGTGAAGELFF
v_call: TRBV5-1; j_call: TRBJ1-3; d_call: .; clone_size: few; cdr3_nt: TGCGCCAGCAGCTGGGGACTCGGAAACACCATATATTTT; cdr3_aa: CASSWGLGNTIYF
v_call: TRBV5-1; j_call: TRBJ2-3; d_call: .; clone_size: .; cdr3_nt: TGCGCCAGCAGCTTGGCCCCAGAGGGGAGCACAGATACGCAGTATTTT; cdr3_aa: CASSLAPEGSTDTQYF
v_call: TRBV6-4; j_call: TRBJ2-2; d_call: TRBD1; clone_size: many; cdr3_nt: TGTGCCAGCAGTGACTCGTTCGGACAGGGAAACACCGGGGAGCTGTTTTTT; cdr3_aa: CASSDSFGQGNTGELFF
v_call: TRBV7-2; j_call: TRBJ1-1; d_call: .; clone_size: many; cdr3_nt: TGTGCCAGCAGCTCCTGGGGGGGCAGGGCGGAAGCTTTCTTT; cdr3_aa: CASSSWGGRAEAFF